This T cell receptor (beta chain) was captured in a study of T cell responses to AZD1222 COVID-19 vaccine. Unmatched junction bases numbered 4, after V lost 6 bases and J lost 4 bases. CDR3 length: 14 amino acids. CDR1 is SQVTM and CDR2 is ANQGSEA in the germline V gene. Notes on the study in general: Close to half of spike-specific TCRs reportedly recognize unmutated variant regions. White British donors predominated, females outnumbered males, and clonal diversity was possibly underestimated. With dominance at 160-218 and 743-854, vaccine-associated CD4 TCRs spanned spike.

Assay used: immunoSEQ multiplex PCR; TCRdb lists only in-frame clones, some missing. This sample has 75,000 to 90,000 clones, with 60% to 80% found just once. This clone was seen just once. The antigen is not known. The chain combines TRBV29-1 with TRBJ2-3; 13 nucleotides align to TRBD2. This receptor was obtained from an adult in good health. This specimen was peripheral blood, taken on day 0 of AZD1222 vaccination. The CDR3 loop is CSVETSGRPDTQYF. The CDR3, as DNA: TGCAGCGTGGAGACTAGCGGGAGGCCAGATACGCAGTATTTT.